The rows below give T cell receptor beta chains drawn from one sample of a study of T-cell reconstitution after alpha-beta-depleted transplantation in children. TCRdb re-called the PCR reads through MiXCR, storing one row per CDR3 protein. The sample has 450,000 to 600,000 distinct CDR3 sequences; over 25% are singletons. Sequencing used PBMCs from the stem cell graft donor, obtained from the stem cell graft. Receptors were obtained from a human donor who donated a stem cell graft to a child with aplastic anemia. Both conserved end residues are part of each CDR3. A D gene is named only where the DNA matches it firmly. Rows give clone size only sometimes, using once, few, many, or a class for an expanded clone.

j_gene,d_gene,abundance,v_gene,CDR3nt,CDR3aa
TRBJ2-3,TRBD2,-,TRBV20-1,TGCAGTGCACGCTCTAGCGGGAGGGCCCCCTTCTTGTACGGGCAGTATTTT,CSARSSGRAPFLYGQYF
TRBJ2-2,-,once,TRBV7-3,TGTGCCAGCAGCTCCCGGGCTCCCCACACCGGGGAGCTGTTTTTT,CASSSRAPHTGELFF
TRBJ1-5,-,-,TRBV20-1,TGCAGTGCTAGTGACCAGAATAAGGGTGGCAATCAGCCCCAGCATTTT,CSASDQNKGGNQPQHF
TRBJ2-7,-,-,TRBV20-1,TGCAGTGCTAGAGACGGCGTGGAGCAGTACTTC,CSARDGVEQYF
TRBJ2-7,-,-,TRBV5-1,TGCGCCAGCAGCCTTCAGGTCCCGGGACTCTACGAGCAGTACTTC,CASSLQVPGLYEQYF
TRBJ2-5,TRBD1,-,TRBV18,TGTGCCAGCTCAGCGGGACAGGGAGAGACCCAGTACTTC,CASSAGQGETQYF
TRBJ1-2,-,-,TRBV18,TGTGCCAGCTCACCAAAGGATAGTACATCGGACTATGGCTACACCTTC,CASSPKDSTSDYGYTF
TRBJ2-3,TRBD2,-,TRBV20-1,TGCAGTACCCTGAGGGAGGGAAGAACAGATACGCAGTATTTT,CSTLREGRTDTQYF
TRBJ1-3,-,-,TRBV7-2,TGTGCCAGCAGCTTAGCGGGCAGGGGATTTCAGTGGAACACCATATATTTT,CASSLAGRGFQWNTIYF
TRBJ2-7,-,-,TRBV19,TGTGCCAGTAGTATCCGGGACACCCACGAGCAGTACTTC,CASSIRDTHEQYF